Described below is a single T cell receptor beta chain sequence and its context. Deletions cut 6 bases from V and 0 bases from J, with 14 bases between. This CDR3 is built from 15 residues. From germline, CDR1 is PRHDT and CDR2 FYEKMQ (reference sequence). Using immunoSEQ multiplex PCR, the repertoire was profiled, and TCRdb retains in-frame clones only, with some absent. The data hold around 70,000 clones, with around 93% observed a single time. The data were taken from a study of technical replicates of blood from a few donors. Input material: T cells isolated from PBMCs. This chain connects TRBV13 to TRBJ1-1; D possibly corresponds to TRBD1 (5 bases). The origin of this receptor is a human donor in good health. In DNA form, the CDR3 reads TGTGCCAGCAGTAGGACAAACACCATGAACACTGAAGCTTTCTTT. Protein sequence: CASSRTNTMNTEAFF.